This T cell receptor (beta chain) was sequenced in a study of blood T cell repertoires in COVID-19 (dated by TCRdb to between 2020 and 2021). A note on the overall study: Collaborator samples came from the United States, Italy and Spain and covered acute and convalescent phases of COVID-19. The material from the prospective study consisted of cDNA or gDNA derived from T cells, B-cell-depleted T cells, or PBMCs. The dataset comprised deeply sampled blood TCRbeta repertoires from subjects exposed to, actively infected with, or recovered from COVID-19. The repertoires were made available in a free public database intended to serve as a resource for research on the immune response to SARS-CoV-2. Samples came from the ongoing ImmuneRACE study (first 160 participants) plus 1,254 subjects from 6 global collaborators. Sample metadata almost always included a de-identified subject ID, COVID-19 status, age in years and sex. HLA class I and class II types, where available, came from metadata supplied by the sample provider rather than from assay-based typing.

Collaborating institutions collected whole blood in K2EDTA tubes following their own protocols. For TCRbeta analysis, collaborators shipped samples as frozen whole blood, isolated PBMCs, or DNA extracted from either of those sample types. TCRbeta CDR3 regions were amplified from genomic DNA using the immunoSEQ Assay, a bias-controlled multiplex PCR. From the authors' description of their analysis: Nucleated cell counts per sample were estimated from amplification of reference gene primers within the assay. To quantify the absolute abundance of each unique TCRbeta CDR3 rearrangement, sequence reads were collapsed and filtered. Productive Simpson clonality was computed per sample as the square root of Simpson's diversity index over productive rearrangements. This is the immuneACCESS table as TCRdb keeps it, with only in-frame sequences that have V and J called. A part of the clones is gone; compared with another copy, unresolved V genes explain less than half, and the rest is unexplained. V and J calls and clone size come straight from that table; D and trimming were deduced from the DNA. The sample table shows approximately 130,000 clones, and just under 85% are seen once. About 13% of the sample is taken by the ten largest.

What the research found in general, with its limitations: The amount of clinical and demographic metadata varied by source and participant and was provided uncurated.

Via the germline V gene (reference sequence), CDR1 is MNHEY and CDR2 SMNVEV. V sheds 7 bases and J sheds 10 bases, leaving 11 bases between their ends. Measured from the cysteine to the phenylalanine, the CDR3 is 11 residues long. Just the 33-base CDR3 DNA is kept, in frame starting at base 1. Of note for this clone: Its target antigen remains unknown. Base qualities are missing; no much larger clone stands one base away.

This chain is built from TRBV27 and TRBJ1-5; no D segment can be confidently identified. The sequenced material came from peripheral blood. The sequence was obtained from a human donor in a cohort sampled during active COVID-19. DNA sequence: TGTGCCAGCAATCCCGTCGGTCCCCAGCATTTT. It translates as CASNPVGPQHF.